A selection of T cell receptor beta chains follows, all from one sample in a study of shared clonotypes between healthy human individuals. The repertoire was sequenced with immunoSEQ multiplex PCR; TCRdb's copy has only in-frame clones and lacks some. The table lists some 2.1 million clones, roughly 94% of them singletons. What was sequenced was naive CD4+ T cells sorted from blood. These receptors were taken from a man aged 18 to 29 in good health. The CDR3 runs from the conserved cysteine through the conserved F or W. The D gene is left open where the match is weak. A clone size is listed for some rows: how often the clone was seen (once, few, many), or a class if it is expanded.

clone_size	v_call	j_call	d_call	cdr3_nt	cdr3_aa
NA	TRBV5-6	TRBJ1-3	NA	TGTGCCAGCAGCCGTGAGGTTTCTGGAAACACCATATATTTT	CASSREVSGNTIYF
NA	TRBV6-5	TRBJ1-6	TRBD1	TGTGCCAGCAGTTCTACAGGGGGAAATTCACCCCTCCACTTT	CASSSTGGNSPLHF
NA	TRBV10-1	TRBJ2-5	TRBD1	TGCGCCAGCAGTGACGGGACAGGGGTAGAGACCCAGTACTTC	CASSDGTGVETQYF
NA	TRBV7-8	TRBJ1-1	NA	TGTGCCAGCAGCCGAGGGGGACGCACTGAAGCTTTCTTT	CASSRGGRTEAFF
NA	TRBV4-3	TRBJ1-1	NA	TGCGCCAGCAGCCAAGATCTTCGGACAGAAGCTTTCTTT	CASSQDLRTEAFF
NA	TRBV4-2	TRBJ2-7	TRBD2	TGTGCCAGCAGCCAGCAGGAACTAGCGGGAGGGGAGCAGTACTTC	CASSQQELAGGEQYF
NA	TRBV7-9	TRBJ1-1	NA	TGTGCCAGCAGCTTAGATTCGGGGCGTGCCCCTGAAGCTTTCTTT	CASSLDSGRAPEAFF
NA	TRBV6-1	TRBJ1-4	NA	TGTGCCAGCAGACCAAGACAGGTTAATGAAAAACTGTTTTTT	CASRPRQVNEKLFF
NA	TRBV10-3	TRBJ2-5	TRBD2	TGTGCCATCAGTGAGCGAGCGGGGCCAGAGACCCAGTACTTC	CAISERAGPETQYF
NA	TRBV4-1	TRBJ2-5	NA	TGCGCCAGCAGCCTGGGAGCCCAAGAGACCCAGTACTTC	CASSLGAQETQYF
once	TRBV9	TRBJ2-5	TRBD2	TGTGCCAGCAGCGTAGTGGGGGAGGGCCCAGAGACCCAGTACTTC	CASSVVGEGPETQYF
NA	TRBV4-1	TRBJ2-3	NA	TGCGCCAGCAGCCAAGTGTATGCCGGGACAGATACGCAGTATTTT	CASSQVYAGTDTQYF